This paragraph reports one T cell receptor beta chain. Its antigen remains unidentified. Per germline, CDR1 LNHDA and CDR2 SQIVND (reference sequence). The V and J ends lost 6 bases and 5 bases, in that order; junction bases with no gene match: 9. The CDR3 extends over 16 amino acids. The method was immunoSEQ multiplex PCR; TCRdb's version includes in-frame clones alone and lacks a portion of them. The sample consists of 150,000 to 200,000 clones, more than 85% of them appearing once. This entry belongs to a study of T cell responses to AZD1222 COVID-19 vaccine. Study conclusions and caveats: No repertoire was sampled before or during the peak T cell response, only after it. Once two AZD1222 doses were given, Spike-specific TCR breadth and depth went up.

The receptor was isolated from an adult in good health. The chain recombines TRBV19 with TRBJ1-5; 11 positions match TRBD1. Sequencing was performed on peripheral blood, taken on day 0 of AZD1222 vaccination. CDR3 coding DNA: TGTGCCAGTAGCCCGGACAGGGGGCGGGCTGATCAGCCCCAGCATTTT. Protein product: CASSPDRGRADQPQHF.